The TCR beta chain under discussion was sequenced for a study of T cells in localized non-small cell lung cancer. Profiling relied on immunoSEQ multiplex PCR, and the TCRdb table lists in-frame clones only, not all of them. The sample contains about 1,700 clones, around 30% of which appear only once. This clone was seen only a few times. The TCR was taken from a woman aged 35-70 years with stage III lung adenocarcinoma. The sample here was normal lung tissue next to the tumor, taken before any cancer treatment.

The CDR3 DNA reads TGTGCCAGCAGTCTTCAAGGGCTAGCGGGGCGCACAGATACGCAGTATTTT. It yields the protein CASSLQGLAGRTDTQYF. The J gene is TRBJ2-3, the V gene TRBV6-9; 9 positions match TRBD2. This CDR3 comprises 17 residues. V was clipped by 5 bases and J by 1 base; unmatched bases: 10. Germline loops: CDR1 MNHGY, CDR2 SVAAGI.